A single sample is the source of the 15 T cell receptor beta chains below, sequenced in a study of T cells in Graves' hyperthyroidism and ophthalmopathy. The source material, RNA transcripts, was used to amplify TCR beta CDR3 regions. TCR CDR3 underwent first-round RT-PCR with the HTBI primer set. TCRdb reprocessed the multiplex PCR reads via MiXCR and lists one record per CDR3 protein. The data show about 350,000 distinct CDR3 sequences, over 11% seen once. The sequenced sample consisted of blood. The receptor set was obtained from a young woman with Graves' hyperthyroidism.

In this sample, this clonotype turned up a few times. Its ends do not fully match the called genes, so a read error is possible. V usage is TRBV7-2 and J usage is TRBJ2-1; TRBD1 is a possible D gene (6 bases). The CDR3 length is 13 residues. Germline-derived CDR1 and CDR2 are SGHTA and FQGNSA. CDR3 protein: CASRGDIYNEQSF. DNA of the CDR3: TGTGCCAGCAGGGGGGACATCTACAATGAGCAGTCCTTC. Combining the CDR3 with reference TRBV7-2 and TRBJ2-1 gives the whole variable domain GAGVSQSPSNKVTEKGKDVELRCDPISGHTALYWYRQSLGQGLEFLIYFQGNSAPDKSGLPSDRFSAERTGGSVSTLTIQRTQQEDSAVYLCASRGDIYNEQSFGPGTRLTVL.

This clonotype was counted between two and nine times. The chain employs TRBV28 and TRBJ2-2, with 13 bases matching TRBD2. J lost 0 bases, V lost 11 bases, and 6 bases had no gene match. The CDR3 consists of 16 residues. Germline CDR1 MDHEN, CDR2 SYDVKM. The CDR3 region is CAGQGLAGTNTGELFF. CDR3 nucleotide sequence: TGTGCCGGTCAGGGACTAGCGGGGACGAACACCGGGGAGCTGTTTTTT.

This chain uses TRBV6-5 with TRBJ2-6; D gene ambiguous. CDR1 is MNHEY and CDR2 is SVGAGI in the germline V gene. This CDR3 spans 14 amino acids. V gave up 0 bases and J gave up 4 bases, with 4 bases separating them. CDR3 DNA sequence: TGTGCCAGCAGTTACTCGGTCGGGGCCAACGTCCTGACTTTC. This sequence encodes CASSYSVGANVLTF.

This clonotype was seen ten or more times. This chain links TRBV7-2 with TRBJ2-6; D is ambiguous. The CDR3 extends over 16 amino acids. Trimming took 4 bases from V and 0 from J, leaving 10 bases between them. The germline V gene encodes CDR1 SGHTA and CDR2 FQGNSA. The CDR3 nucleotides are TGTGCCAGCAGCTCACCCTCGGGCTCTGGGGCCAACGTCCTGACTTTC. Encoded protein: CASSSPSGSGANVLTF.

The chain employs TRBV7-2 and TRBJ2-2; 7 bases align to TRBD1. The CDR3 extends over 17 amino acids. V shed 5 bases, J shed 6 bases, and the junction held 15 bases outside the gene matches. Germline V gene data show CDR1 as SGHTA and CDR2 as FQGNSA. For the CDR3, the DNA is TGTGCCAGCAGCGAAGATGCTTTGAGGGGGCGCGCCGGGGAGCTGTTTTTT. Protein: CASSEDALRGRAGELFF.

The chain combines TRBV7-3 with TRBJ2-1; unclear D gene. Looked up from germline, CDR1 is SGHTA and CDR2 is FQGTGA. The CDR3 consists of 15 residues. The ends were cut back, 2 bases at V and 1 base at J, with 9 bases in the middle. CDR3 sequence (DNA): TGTGCCAGCAGCTTAGGCGGTAAGTCCTACAATGAGCAGTTCTTC. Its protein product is CASSLGGKSYNEQFF.

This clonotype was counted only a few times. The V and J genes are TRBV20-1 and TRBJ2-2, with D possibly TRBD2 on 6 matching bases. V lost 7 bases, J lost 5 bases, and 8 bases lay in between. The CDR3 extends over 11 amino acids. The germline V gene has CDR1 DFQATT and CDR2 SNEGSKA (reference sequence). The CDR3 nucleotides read TGCAGTGTTCGGGGGACCGGGGAGCTGTTTTTT. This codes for CSVRGTGELFF.

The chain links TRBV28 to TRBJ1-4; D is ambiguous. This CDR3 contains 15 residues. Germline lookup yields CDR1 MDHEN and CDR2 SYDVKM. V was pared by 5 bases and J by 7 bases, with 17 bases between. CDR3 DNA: TGTGCCAGCAGTCCCGGGCCCGGTGCTGGTGAAAAACTGTTTTTT. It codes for CASSPGPGAGEKLFF.

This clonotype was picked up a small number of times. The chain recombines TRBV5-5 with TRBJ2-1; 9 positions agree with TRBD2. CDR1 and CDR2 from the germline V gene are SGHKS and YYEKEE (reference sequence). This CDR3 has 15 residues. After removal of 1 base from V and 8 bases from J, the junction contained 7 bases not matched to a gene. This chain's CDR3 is CASSLPGLASDEQFF. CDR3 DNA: TGTGCCAGCAGCTTGCCGGGACTAGCTAGCGATGAGCAGTTCTTC.

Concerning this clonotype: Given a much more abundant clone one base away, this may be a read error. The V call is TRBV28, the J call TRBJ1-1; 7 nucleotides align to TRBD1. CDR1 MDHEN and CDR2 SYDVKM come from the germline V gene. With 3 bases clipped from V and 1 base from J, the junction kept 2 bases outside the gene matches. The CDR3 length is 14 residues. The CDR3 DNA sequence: TGTGCCAGCAGTTTGACAGGGACGAACACTGAAGCTTTCTTT. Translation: CASSLTGTNTEAFF.

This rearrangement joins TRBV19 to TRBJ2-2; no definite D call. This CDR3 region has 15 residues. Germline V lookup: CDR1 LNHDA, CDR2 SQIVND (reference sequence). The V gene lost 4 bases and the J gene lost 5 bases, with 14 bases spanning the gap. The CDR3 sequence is CASSTTRPNTGELFF. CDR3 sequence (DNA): TGTGCCAGTAGTACGACCAGGCCTAATACCGGGGAGCTGTTTTTT.

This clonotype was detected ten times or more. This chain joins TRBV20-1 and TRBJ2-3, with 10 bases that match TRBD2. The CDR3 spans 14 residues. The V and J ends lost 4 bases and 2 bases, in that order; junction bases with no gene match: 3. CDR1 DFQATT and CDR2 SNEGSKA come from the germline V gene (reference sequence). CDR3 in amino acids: CSAKGLAVTDTQYF. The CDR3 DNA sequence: TGCAGTGCTAAAGGACTAGCGGTCACAGATACGCAGTATTTT.

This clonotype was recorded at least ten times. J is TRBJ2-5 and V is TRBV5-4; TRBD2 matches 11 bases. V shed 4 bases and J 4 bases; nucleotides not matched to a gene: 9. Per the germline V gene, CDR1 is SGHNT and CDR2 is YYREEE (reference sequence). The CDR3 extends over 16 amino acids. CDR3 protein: CASSAGTSGTRETQYF. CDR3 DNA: TGTGCCAGCAGCGCCGGGACTAGCGGCACCCGAGAGACCCAGTACTTC.

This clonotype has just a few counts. CDR3 sequence: CSARGGQGSYSNQPQHF. The CDR3 DNA follows: TGCAGTGCTAGAGGGGGACAGGGGAGCTATAGCAATCAGCCCCAGCATTTT. V gene TRBV20-1 combines with J gene TRBJ1-5; 10 bases match TRBD1. V was clipped by 1 base and J by 0 bases; unmatched bases: 6. Germline V gene sequence: CDR1 DFQATT, CDR2 SNEGSKA (reference sequence). This CDR3 has 17 amino acids.

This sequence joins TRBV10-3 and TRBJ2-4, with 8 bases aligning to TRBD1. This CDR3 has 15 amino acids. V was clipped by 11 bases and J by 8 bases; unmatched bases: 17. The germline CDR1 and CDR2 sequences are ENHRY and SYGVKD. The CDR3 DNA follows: TGTGCCGCAGGGGACAGGAAAGCTGGCAGGGACATTCAGTACTTC. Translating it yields CAAGDRKAGRDIQYF.